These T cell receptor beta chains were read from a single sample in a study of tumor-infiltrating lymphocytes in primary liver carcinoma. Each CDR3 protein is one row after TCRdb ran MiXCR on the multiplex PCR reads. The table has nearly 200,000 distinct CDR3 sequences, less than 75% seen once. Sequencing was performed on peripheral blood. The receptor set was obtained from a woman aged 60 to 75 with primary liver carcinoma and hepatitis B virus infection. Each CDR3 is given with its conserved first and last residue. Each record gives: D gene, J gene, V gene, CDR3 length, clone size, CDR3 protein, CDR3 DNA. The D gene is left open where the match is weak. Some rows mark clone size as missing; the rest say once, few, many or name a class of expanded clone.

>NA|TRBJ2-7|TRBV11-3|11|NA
CASRYIDEHYF
TGTGCCAGCAGGTATATCGACGAGCACTACTTC
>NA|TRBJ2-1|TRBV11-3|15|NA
CASNVGDIAYNEQFF
TGTGCCAGCAACGTAGGGGACATAGCATACAATGAGCAGTTCTTC
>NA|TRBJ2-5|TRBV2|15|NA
CASSEQGPLSGTQYF
TGTGCCAGCAGTGAACAAGGACCTTTATCAGGGACCCAGTACTTC
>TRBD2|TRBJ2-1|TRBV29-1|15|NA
CSANRGSGSSNDQFF
TGCAGCGCTAACCGGGGTAGCGGGAGTTCCAATGATCAGTTCTTC
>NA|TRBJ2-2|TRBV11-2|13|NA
CASSFYETGELFF
TGTGCCAGCAGCTTCTACGAAACCGGGGAACTGTTTTTT
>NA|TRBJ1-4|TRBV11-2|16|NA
CASSLRQSTTNEKLFF
TGTGCCAGCAGCCTCCGACAGAGTACAACTAATGAAAAACTGTTTTTT
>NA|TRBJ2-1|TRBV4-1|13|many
CASSQDRGGRQFF
TGCGCCAGCAGCCAAGATCGGGGAGGAAGGCAGTTCTTC
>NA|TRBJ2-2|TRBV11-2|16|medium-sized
CASSLSNRGRTGELFF
TGTGCCAGCAGCTTATCCAATAGGGGAAGAACCGGGGAGCTGTTTTTT
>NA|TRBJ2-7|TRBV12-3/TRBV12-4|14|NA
CASSSGTSLYEQYF
TGTGCCAGCAGTTCCGGGACCTCCCTCTACGAGCAGTACTTC
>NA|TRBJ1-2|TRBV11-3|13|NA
CASSVLGSHGYTF
TGTGCCAGCAGTGTCCTGGGAAGCCATGGCTACACCTTC
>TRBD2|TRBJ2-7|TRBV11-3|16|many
CASSPAGTRISYEQYF
TGTGCCAGCAGCCCGGCCGGGACTAGGATCTCCTACGAGCAGTACTTC
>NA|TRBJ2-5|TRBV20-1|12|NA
CSALEYQETQYF
TGCAGTGCCCTAGAGTACCAAGAGACCCAGTACTTC
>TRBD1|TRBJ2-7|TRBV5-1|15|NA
CASSFDIQGAREQYF
TGCGCCAGCAGCTTCGATATTCAGGGGGCGCGGGAGCAGTACTTC
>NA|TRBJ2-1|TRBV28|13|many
CASGTGSYNEQFF
TGTGCCAGCGGAACCGGGTCCTACAATGAGCAGTTCTTC
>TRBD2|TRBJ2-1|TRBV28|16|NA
CASSLILAGGRNEQFF
TGTGCCAGCAGTTTAATCCTAGCGGGAGGGAGAAATGAGCAGTTCTTC
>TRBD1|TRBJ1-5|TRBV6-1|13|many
CASRPDRVQPQHF
TGTGCCAGCAGGCCCGACAGGGTTCAGCCCCAGCATTTT
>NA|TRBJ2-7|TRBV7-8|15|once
CASSPRTANPYEQYF
TGTGCTAGCAGCCCCCGGACGGCCAATCCGTACGAGCAGTACTTC
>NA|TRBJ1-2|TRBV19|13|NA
CASSIVGLGGYTF
TGTGCCAGTAGTATAGTCGGCCTAGGAGGCTACACCTTC
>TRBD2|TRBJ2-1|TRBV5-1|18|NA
CASSRGTSGSSSYNEQFF
TGCGCCAGCAGCCGTGGGACTAGCGGATCGAGCTCCTACAATGAGCAGTTCTTC
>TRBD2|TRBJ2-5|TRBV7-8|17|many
CASSLARGSGRGETQYF
TGTGCCAGCAGCTTAGCGCGAGGTAGCGGGAGAGGAGAGACCCAGTACTTC
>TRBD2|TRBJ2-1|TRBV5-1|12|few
CASSLSGDEQFF
TGCGCCAGCAGCTTGAGCGGGGATGAGCAGTTCTTC
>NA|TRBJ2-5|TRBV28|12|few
CASTSWMGTQYF
TGTGCCAGCACCTCCTGGATGGGTACCCAGTACTTC
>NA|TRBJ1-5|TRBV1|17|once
CISTLVRAGGRHQPQHF
TGCATCAGCACCTTGGTTCGGGCAGGGGGCCGTCATCAGCCCCAGCATTTT
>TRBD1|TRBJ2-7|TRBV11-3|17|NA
CASSSVPPRTGSYERYF
TGTGCCAGCAGCTCGGTGCCCCCGAGGACAGGGTCCTACGAGCGGTACTTC
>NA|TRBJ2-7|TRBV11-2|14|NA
CASNPGGVGYEQYF
TGCGCCAGCAACCCCGGAGGGGTTGGGTACGAGCAGTACTTC
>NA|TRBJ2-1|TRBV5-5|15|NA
CASSLVGGNLCEQFF
TGTGCCAGCAGCTTGGTAGGTGGCAACTTATGTGAGCAGTTCTTC
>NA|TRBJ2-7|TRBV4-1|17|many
CASSQDSRRLSSYEQYF
TGCGCCAGCAGCCAAGATTCCAGACGCCTAAGCTCCTACGAGCAGTACTTC
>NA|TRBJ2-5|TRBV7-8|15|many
CASSLGLQFQETQYF
TGTGCCAGCAGCTTAGGATTACAGTTCCAAGAGACCCAGTACTTC
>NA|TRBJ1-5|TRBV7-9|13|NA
CASSLGQGQPQHF
TGTGCCAGCAGCTTAGGACAAGGCCAGCCCCAGCATTTT
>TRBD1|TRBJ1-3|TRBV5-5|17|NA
CANSLGRGGSSGNTIYF
TGTGCGAATAGCTTGGGTAGAGGGGGCAGCTCTGGAAACACCATATATTTT
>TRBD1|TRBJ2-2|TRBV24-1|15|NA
CATRGTGSGTGELFF
TGTGCCACCAGGGGGACAGGGAGTGGGACCGGGGAGCTGTTTTTT
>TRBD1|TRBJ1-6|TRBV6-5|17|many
CASSYSEGQGMRSPLHF
TGTGCCAGCAGTTACTCCGAAGGACAGGGGATGAGGTCACCCCTCCACTTT
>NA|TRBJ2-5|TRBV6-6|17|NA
CASSYPRGGAARETQYF
TGTGCCAGCAGTTACCCCAGGGGGGGGGCTGCTCGGGAGACCCAGTACTTC
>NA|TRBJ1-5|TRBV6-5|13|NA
CVSRTALDQPQHF
TGTGTCAGCAGGACAGCGCTGGATCAGCCCCAGCATTTT
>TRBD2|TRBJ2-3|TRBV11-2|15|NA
CASNLMRGGTGAQYF
TGTGCCAGCAACTTAATGCGGGGGGGCACAGGTGCGCAGTATTTT
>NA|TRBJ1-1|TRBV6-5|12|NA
CASGQTDTEAFF
TGTGCCAGCGGCCAGACAGACACTGAAGCTTTCTTT
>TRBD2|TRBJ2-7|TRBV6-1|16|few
CASSETGGSGRPEQYF
TGTGCCAGCAGTGAGACGGGAGGGAGCGGGAGGCCCGAGCAGTACTTC
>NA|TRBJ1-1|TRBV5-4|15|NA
CASSLGIGVRSEAFF
TGTGCCAGCAGCTTGGGGATAGGGGTGCGGTCTGAAGCTTTCTTT
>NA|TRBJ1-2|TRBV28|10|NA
CASSFNGYTF
TGTGCCAGCAGTTTTAATGGCTACACCTTC
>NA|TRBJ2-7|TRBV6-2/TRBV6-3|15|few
CASSSDRGGVDEQYF
TGTGCCAGCAGTTCCGACAGGGGAGGGGTAGACGAGCAGTACTTC
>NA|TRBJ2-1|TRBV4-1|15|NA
CASSPVGGGGNEQFF
TGCGCCAGCAGCCCAGTTGGGGGAGGCGGCAATGAGCAGTTCTTC
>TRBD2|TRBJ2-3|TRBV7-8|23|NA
CASSRGTSGRWARISVSTDTQYF
TGTGCCAGCAGCCGCGGGACTAGCGGGAGGTGGGCGCGGATTAGCGTTAGCACAGATACGCAGTATTTT
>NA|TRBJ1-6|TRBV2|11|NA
CASDRNSPLHF
TGTGCCAGCGACAGAAATTCACCCCTCCACTTT
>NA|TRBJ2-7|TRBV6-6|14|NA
CGSRRRDGAYEQYF
TGTGGCAGCAGGAGACGGGACGGGGCCTATGAGCAGTACTTC
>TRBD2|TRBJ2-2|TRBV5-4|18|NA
CASGPGGTSGRGTGELFF
TGTGCCAGCGGTCCCGGAGGGACTAGCGGTCGAGGCACCGGGGAGCTGTTTTTT
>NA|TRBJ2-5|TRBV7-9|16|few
CASSRTGERAQETQYF
TGTGCCAGCAGCCGCACCGGGGAGAGGGCTCAAGAGACCCAGTACTTC
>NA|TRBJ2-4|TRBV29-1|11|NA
CSFEGVDTQYF
TGCAGCTTTGAAGGGGTAGACACTCAGTACTTC
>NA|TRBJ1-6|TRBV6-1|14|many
CASSEEGFGGTLHF
TGTGCCAGCAGTGAAGAAGGGTTCGGAGGGACCCTCCACTTT
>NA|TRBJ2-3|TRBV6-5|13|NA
CASSDDSTDTQYF
TGTGCCAGTAGCGACGATAGCACAGATACGCAGTATTTT
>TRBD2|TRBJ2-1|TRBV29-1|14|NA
CRVVAGRYYNEQFF
TGCAGGGTTGTAGCGGGCCGCTACTACAATGAGCAGTTCTTC
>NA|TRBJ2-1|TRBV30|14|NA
CACSREGFYSEQFF
TGTGCCTGCAGTCGAGAGGGCTTTTACAGTGAGCAGTTCTTC
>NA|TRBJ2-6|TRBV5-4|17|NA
CASSQRQGISGANILTF
TGTGCCAGCAGCCAAAGGCAGGGAATCTCTGGGGCCAACATCCTGACTTTC